The entry below describes one T cell receptor (beta chain). Antigen specificity is unknown. V lost 2 bases and J 11 bases, leaving 18 bases between the germline ends. Germline CDR1 and CDR2: MNHEY and SVGAGI. CDR3 length equals 14 residues. This sample is drawn from a study of OX40 agonist ivuxolimab in advanced cancers. Findings of the study overall: Relative to CD4+, CD8+ T cells held more expanded clones on average.

Assay: immunoSEQ multiplex PCR; the TCRdb copy retains only in-frame clones and omits some. In the table there are approximately 91,000 clones, more than 75% of which are singletons. The sample was CD4+ or CD8+ T cells sorted from blood, taken in a trial of the OX40 agonist ivuxolimab. This chain connects TRBV6-5 to TRBJ1-1; a possible D gene is TRBD1 (6 bases). The clonotype originates from an adult with an advanced solid tumor such as melanoma, head and neck, liver or kidney cancer. The CDR3 here is CASSYGGGGREAFF. Here the CDR3 DNA reads TGTGCCAGCAGTTACGGAGGGGGGGGGCGCGAGGCTTTCTTT.